The source of this T cell receptor (beta chain) is a study of T cells after somatic rescue of genetic block. Data came from immunoSEQ multiplex PCR; TCRdb stores just in-frame clones and leaves some out. The sample contains thousands of clones, 80% of which appear only once. With 5 bases removed from V and 5 bases from J, the gap between germline ends came to 18 bases. The CDR3 totals 15 residues. CDR1 is SGHNT and CDR2 is YENEEA in the germline V gene. The chain couples TRBV11-3 to TRBJ1-2, with D possibly TRBD1 on 5 matching bases. The receptor was isolated from a boy between 5 and 17 years old. Specimen: peripheral blood mononuclear cells (PBMCs). The CDR3 loop is CASSTSGMEGYGYTF. The CDR3 DNA follows: TGTGCCAGCAGCACCTCAGGGATGGAAGGGTATGGCTACACCTTC.